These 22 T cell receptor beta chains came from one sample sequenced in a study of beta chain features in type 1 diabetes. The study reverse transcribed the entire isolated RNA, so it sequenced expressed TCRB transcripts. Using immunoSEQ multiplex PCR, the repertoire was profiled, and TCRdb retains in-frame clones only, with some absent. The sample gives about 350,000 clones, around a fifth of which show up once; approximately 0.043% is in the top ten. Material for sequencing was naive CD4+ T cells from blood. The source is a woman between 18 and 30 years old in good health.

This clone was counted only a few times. The CDR3 DNA reads as TGTGCCAGCAGTCCCCCGGGTAGGGAGACCCAGTACTTC. As protein: CASSPPGRETQYF. The rearrangement joins TRBV6-5 to TRBJ2-5; D unclear. The CDR3 sequence is 13 residues long. The germline CDR1 and CDR2 sequences are MNHEY and SVGAGI. With 5 bases removed from V and 5 bases from J, the gap between germline ends came to 12 bases.

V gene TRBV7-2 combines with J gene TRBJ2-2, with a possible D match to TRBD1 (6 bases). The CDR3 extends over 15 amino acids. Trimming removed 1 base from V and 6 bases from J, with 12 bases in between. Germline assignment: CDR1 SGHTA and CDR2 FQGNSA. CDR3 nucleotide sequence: TGTGCCAGCAGCTTAGTGCAGGGGTCGGCCGGGGAGCTGTTTTTT. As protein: CASSLVQGSAGELFF. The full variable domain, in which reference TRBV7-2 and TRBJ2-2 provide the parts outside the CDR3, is GAGVSQSPSNKVTEKGKDVELRCDPISGHTALYWYRQSLGQGLEFLIYFQGNSAPDKSGLPSDRFSAERTGGSVSTLTIQRTQQEDSAVYLCASSLVQGSAGELFFGEGSRLTVL.

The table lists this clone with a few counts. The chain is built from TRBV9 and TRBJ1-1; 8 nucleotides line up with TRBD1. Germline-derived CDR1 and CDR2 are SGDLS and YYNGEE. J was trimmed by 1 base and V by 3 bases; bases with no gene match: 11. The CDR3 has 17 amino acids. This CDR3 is CASSAESRGRGNTEAFF. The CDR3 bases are TGTGCCAGCAGCGCCGAGTCCAGGGGGCGAGGGAACACTGAAGCTTTCTTT.

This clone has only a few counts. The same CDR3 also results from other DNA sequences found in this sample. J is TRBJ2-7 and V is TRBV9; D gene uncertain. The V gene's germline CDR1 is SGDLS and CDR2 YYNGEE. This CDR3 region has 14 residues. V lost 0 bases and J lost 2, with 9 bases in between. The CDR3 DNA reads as TGTGCCAGCAGCGTAGCAGGTCAAACCTACGAGCAGTACTTC. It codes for CASSVAGQTYEQYF. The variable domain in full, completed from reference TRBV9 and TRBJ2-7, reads DSGVTQTPKHLITATGQRVTLRCSPRSGDLSVYWYQQSLDQGLQFLIQYYNGEERAKGNILERFSAQQFPDLHSELNLSSLELGDSALYFCASSVAGQTYEQYFGPGTRLTVT.

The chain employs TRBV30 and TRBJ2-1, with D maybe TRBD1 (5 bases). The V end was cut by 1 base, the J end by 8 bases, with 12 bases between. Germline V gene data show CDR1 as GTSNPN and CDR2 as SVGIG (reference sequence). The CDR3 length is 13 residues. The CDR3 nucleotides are TGTGCCTGGAGTGAGGCTAGGGGCGATGAGCAGTTCTTC. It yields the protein CAWSEARGDEQFF.

CDR3 coding DNA: TGCGCCAGCAGCCTAATGGGACAGCAGAACACTGAAGCTTTCTTT. Amino acid sequence: CASSLMGQQNTEAFF. The V call is TRBV5-1, the J call TRBJ1-1, with 7 bases fitting TRBD1. The CDR3 runs 15 residues. With V trimmed by 4 bases and J by 1 base, 7 bases remained unmatched. Germline V gene data show CDR1 as SGHRS and CDR2 as YFSETQ.

The CDR3 loop reads CASSSVASSGTEAFF. For the CDR3, the DNA is TGTGCCAGCAGCTCCGTCGCCTCTTCCGGGACTGAAGCTTTCTTT. The rearrangement joins TRBV7-9 to TRBJ1-1; D is undetermined. The V end lost 4 bases, the J end lost 5 bases, and 17 bases lay between the germline ends. The CDR3 runs 15 residues. Germline V lookup: CDR1 SEHNR, CDR2 FQNEAQ (reference sequence).

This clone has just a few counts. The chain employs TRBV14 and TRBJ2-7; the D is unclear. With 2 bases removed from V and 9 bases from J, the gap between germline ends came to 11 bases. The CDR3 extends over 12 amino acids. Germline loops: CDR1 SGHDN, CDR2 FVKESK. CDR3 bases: TGTGCCAGCAGCCAACTGGCCCCCAGGCAGTACTTC. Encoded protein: CASSQLAPRQYF.

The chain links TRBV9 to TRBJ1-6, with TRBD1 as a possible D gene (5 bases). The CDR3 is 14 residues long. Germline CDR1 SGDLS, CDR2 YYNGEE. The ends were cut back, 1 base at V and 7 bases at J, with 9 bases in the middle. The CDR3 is CASSVQGSNSPLHF. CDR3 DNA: TGTGCCAGCAGCGTACAGGGTTCCAATTCACCCCTCCACTTT.

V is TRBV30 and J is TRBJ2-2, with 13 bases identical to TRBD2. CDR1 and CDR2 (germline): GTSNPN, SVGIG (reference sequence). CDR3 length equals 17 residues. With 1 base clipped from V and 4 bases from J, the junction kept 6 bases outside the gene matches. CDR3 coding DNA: TGTGCCTGGAGTGGTGGACTAGCGGGAGCGGGCACCGGGGAGCTGTTTTTT. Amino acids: CAWSGGLAGAGTGELFF.

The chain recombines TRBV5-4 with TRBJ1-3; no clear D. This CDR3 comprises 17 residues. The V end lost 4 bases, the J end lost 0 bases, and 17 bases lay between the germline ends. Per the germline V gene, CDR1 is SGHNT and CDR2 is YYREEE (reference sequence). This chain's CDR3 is CASSVGGGRTSGNTIYF. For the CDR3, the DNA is TGTGCCAGCAGCGTTGGAGGTGGACGGACCTCTGGAAACACCATATATTTT.

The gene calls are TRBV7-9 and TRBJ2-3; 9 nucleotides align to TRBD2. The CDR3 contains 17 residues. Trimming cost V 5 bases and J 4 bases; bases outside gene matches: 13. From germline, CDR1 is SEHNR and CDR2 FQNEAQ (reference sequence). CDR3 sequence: CASSPVPSGRRADTQYF. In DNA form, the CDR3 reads TGTGCCAGCAGCCCAGTACCCAGCGGGAGGCGGGCAGATACGCAGTATTTT.

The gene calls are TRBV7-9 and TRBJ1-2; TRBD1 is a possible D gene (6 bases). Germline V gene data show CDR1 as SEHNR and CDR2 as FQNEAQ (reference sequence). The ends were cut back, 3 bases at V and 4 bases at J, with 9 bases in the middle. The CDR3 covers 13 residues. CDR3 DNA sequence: TGTGCCAGCAGCTTTGGGACATTCTATGGCTACACCTTC. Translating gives CASSFGTFYGYTF.

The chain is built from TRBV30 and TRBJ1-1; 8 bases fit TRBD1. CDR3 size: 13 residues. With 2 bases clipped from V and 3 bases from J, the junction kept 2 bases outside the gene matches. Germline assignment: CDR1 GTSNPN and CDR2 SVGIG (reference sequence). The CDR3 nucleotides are TGTGCCTGGAGTACAGGGGGATACACTGAAGCTTTCTTT. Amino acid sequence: CAWSTGGYTEAFF.

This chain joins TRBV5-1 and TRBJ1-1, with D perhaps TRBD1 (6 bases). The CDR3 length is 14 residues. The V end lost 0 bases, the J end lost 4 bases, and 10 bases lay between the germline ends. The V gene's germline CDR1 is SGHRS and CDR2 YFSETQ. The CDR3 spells CASSLVQGGTEAFF. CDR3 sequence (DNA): TGCGCCAGCAGCTTGGTACAGGGTGGCACTGAAGCTTTCTTT.

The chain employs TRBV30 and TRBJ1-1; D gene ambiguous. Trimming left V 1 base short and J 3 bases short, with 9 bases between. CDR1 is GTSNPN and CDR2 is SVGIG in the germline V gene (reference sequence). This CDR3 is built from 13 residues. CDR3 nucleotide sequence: TGTGCCTGGAGTGGAGGGTACGACACTGAAGCTTTCTTT. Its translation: CAWSGGYDTEAFF.

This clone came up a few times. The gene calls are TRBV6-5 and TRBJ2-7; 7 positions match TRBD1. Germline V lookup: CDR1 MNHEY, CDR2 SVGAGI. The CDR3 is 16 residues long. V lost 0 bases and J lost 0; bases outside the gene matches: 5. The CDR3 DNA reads TGTGCCAGCAGTTACTCCGGGACAGAGAGCTCCTACGAGCAGTACTTC. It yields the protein CASSYSGTESSYEQYF.

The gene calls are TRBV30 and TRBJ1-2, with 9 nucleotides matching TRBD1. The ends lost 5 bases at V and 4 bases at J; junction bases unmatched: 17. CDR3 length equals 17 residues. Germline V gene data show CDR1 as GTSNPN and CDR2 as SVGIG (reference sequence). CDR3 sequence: CAWYRDRAILPLYGYTF. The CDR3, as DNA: TGTGCCTGGTACCGGGACAGGGCGATCCTCCCCCTCTATGGCTACACCTTC.

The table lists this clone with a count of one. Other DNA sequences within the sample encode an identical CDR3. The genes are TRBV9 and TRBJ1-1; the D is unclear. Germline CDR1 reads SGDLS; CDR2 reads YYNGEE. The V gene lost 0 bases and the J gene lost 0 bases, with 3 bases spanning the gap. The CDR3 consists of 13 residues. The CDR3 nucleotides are TGTGCCAGCAGCGTAGCGGTGAACACTGAAGCTTTCTTT. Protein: CASSVAVNTEAFF. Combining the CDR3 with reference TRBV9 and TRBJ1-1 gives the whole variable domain DSGVTQTPKHLITATGQRVTLRCSPRSGDLSVYWYQQSLDQGLQFLIQYYNGEERAKGNILERFSAQQFPDLHSELNLSSLELGDSALYFCASSVAVNTEAFFGQGTRLTVV.

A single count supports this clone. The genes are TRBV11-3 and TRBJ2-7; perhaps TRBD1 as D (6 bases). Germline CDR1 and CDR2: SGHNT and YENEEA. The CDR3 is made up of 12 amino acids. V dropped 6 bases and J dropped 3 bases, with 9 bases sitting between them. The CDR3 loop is CASRDRYYEQYF. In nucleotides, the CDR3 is TGTGCCAGCAGAGACAGGTACTACGAGCAGTACTTC.

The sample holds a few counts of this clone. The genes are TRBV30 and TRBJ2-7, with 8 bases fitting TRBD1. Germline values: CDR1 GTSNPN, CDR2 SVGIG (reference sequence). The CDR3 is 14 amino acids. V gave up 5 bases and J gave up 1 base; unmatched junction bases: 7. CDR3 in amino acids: CAWGNRQGSYEQYF. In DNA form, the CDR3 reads TGTGCCTGGGGAAATCGACAGGGGTCCTACGAGCAGTACTTC.

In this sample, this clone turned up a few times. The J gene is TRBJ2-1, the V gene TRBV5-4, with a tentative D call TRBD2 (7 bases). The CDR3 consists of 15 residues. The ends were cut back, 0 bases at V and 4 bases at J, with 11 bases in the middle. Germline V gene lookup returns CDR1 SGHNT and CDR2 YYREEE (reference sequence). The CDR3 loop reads CASSLDSGTYNEQFF. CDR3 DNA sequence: TGTGCCAGCAGCTTGGACAGCGGGACATACAATGAGCAGTTCTTC.